This TCR beta chain derives from a study of T cell repertoires in cytomegalovirus infection. Study-wide background: A matching HLA type, together with CMV infection, was signaled by public TCR beta signatures. Study-wide findings and caveats: Summed public TCR beta family frequency identified CMV carriers bearing the relevant HLA.

V shed 0 bases and J shed 8 bases, with 11 bases lying between them. This CDR3 has 14 amino acids. CDR1 is MNHEY, CDR2 SVGEGT, per germline. TCRdb itself ran the reads through MiXCR, one entry per CDR3 protein. Of roughly 730,000 distinct CDR3 sequences listed, about 30% are singletons. On this clonotype itself: The target antigen is unknown.

The sample here was cultured PBMCs, taken from culture after CMV antigen stimulation. This clonotype was obtained from a human donor in good health (CMV status not recorded). Some clones in this sample may be carry-over from other donors' samples. The J gene is TRBJ2-1, the V gene TRBV6-2 or TRBV6-3; D unresolved. The CDR3 spells CASSYSAGKYEQFF. CDR3 sequence (DNA): TGTGCCAGCAGTTACTCAGCCGGAAAGTATGAGCAGTTCTTC.